Listed below are T cell receptor beta chains from one sample, sequenced in a study of shared clonotypes between healthy human individuals. Profiling relied on immunoSEQ multiplex PCR, and the TCRdb table lists in-frame clones only, not all of them. The table lists over a million clones, nearly 99% of them singletons. Sequenced: naive CD4+ T cells sorted from blood. The receptors derive from a man younger than 45 in good health. Both conserved end residues are part of each CDR3. A D gene is named only where the DNA matches it firmly. Only some rows state a clone size, as once, few, many or a class for expanded clones.

>.|TRBD1|TRBV7-2|TRBJ2-7
CASSNRDRLNYEQYF
TGTGCCAGCAGTAACCGGGACAGACTGAATTACGAGCAGTACTTC
>.|TRBD1|TRBV15|TRBJ1-5
CATFRDRELSNQPQHF
TGTGCCACCTTCCGGGACAGGGAGCTTAGCAATCAGCCCCAGCATTTT
>.|TRBD2|TRBV30|TRBJ2-7
CAWSVFLAGPTYEQYF
TGTGCCTGGAGTGTATTTCTAGCGGGACCTACCTACGAGCAGTACTTC
>once|TRBD1|TRBV6-5|TRBJ1-2
CASSTTGGANYGYTF
TGTGCCAGCAGCACCACAGGGGGAGCTAACTATGGCTACACCTTC
>.|TRBD1|TRBV25-1|TRBJ1-1
CASRTGGQGARNTEAFF
TGTGCCAGCAGAACCGGGGGACAGGGGGCAAGGAACACTGAAGCTTTCTTT
>.|.|TRBV18|TRBJ1-1
CASSPGTSASNTEAFF
TGTGCCAGCTCACCAGGTACGAGCGCCTCGAACACTGAAGCTTTCTTT
>.|.|TRBV28|TRBJ1-5
CASSFSGADNQPQHF
TGTGCCAGCAGTTTTTCAGGGGCGGACAATCAGCCCCAGCATTTT
>.|.|TRBV19|TRBJ2-1
CASTQDWKDEQFF
TGTGCCAGTACCCAGGACTGGAAGGATGAGCAGTTCTTC
>once|TRBD1|TRBV5-1|TRBJ2-5
CASSLRGQGWRETQYF
TGCGCCAGCAGCCTCCGGGGACAGGGCTGGCGAGAGACCCAGTACTTC
>.|TRBD1|TRBV11-3|TRBJ2-1
CASSLTGTYNEQFF
TGTGCCAGCAGCTTGACAGGGACCTACAATGAGCAGTTCTTC
>.|.|TRBV6-1|TRBJ1-3
CASSEQDGDWNTIYF
TGTGCCAGCAGTGAACAGGACGGGGACTGGAACACCATATATTTT
>once|TRBD1|TRBV6-1|TRBJ1-5
CASSLTRTGYQPQHF
TGTGCCAGCAGCCTAACGAGGACAGGGTACCAGCCCCAGCATTTT
>.|TRBD2|TRBV19|TRBJ2-1
CASRKLAGSYNEQFF
TGTGCCAGTAGAAAACTAGCGGGAAGCTACAATGAGCAGTTCTTC
>.|TRBD2|TRBV7-2|TRBJ2-7
CASSLGGTSWYEQYF
TGTGCCAGCAGCTTAGGAGGGACTAGTTGGTACGAGCAGTACTTC
>.|.|TRBV27|TRBJ1-1
CASRRELVGRAFF
TGTGCCAGCAGACGTGAACTTGTGGGACGAGCTTTCTTT
>.|.|TRBV4-3|TRBJ2-7
CASSQDASASYEQYF
TGCGCCAGCAGCCAAGATGCTAGCGCCTCCTACGAGCAGTACTTC
>once|.|TRBV5-1|TRBJ2-5
CASSGQDQETQYF
TGCGCCAGCAGCGGCCAGGACCAAGAGACCCAGTACTTC
>once|.|TRBV2|TRBJ1-1
CASSTVNTEAFF
TGTGCCAGCTCCACGGTGAACACTGAAGCTTTCTTT
>.|.|TRBV28|TRBJ1-2
CASTGAGDYYGYTF
TGTGCCAGCACGGGCGCAGGAGATTACTATGGCTACACCTTC
>.|TRBD1|TRBV19|TRBJ1-2
CASSEPQGVGGYTF
TGTGCCAGTAGTGAACCACAGGGGGTTGGAGGCTACACCTTC
>.|TRBD2|TRBV7-7|TRBJ2-2
CASSRRMTSSGELFF
TGTGCCAGCAGTCGCAGAATGACTAGCTCCGGGGAGCTGTTTTTT
>.|.|TRBV6-4|TRBJ1-2
CASKGPNYGYTF
TGTGCCAGCAAGGGACCTAACTATGGCTACACCTTC
>once|.|TRBV9|TRBJ2-2
CASSGPKGQNTGELFF
TGTGCCAGCAGTGGGCCGAAAGGACAGAACACCGGGGAGCTGTTTTTT
>.|TRBD2|TRBV5-1|TRBJ2-2
CASSLGLASTGELFF
TGCGCCAGCAGCTTGGGACTAGCCAGTACCGGGGAGCTGTTTTTT
>.|.|TRBV28|TRBJ1-2
CASRELHGYTF
TGTGCCAGCAGGGAGCTCCATGGCTACACCTTC
>.|.|TRBV30|TRBJ1-1
CAWSLGGPEAFF
TGTGCCTGGAGTCTCGGTGGACCTGAAGCTTTCTTT
>.|.|TRBV6-5|TRBJ2-5
CASSYGGGSEETQYF
TGTGCCAGCAGTTACGGGGGTGGTTCAGAAGAGACCCAGTACTTC
>.|.|TRBV5-1|TRBJ2-1
CASSEEWPGNEQFF
TGCGCCAGCAGCGAGGAGTGGCCGGGGAATGAGCAGTTCTTC
>.|.|TRBV7-6|TRBJ2-6
CATRGPKGSSGANVLTF
TGTGCCACCAGAGGGCCCAAGGGAAGCTCTGGGGCCAACGTCCTGACTTTC
>.|TRBD1|TRBV18|TRBJ1-5
CASSRTGLRNQPQHF
TGTGCCAGCTCGCGGACAGGGTTGAGGAATCAGCCCCAGCATTTT
>once|TRBD1|TRBV4-3|TRBJ1-1
CASSQVNRGNTEAFF
TGCGCCAGCAGCCAAGTTAACAGGGGGAACACTGAAGCTTTCTTT
>.|TRBD2|TRBV7-8|TRBJ2-5
CASSARLAGPQETQYF
TGTGCCAGCAGCGCCCGGCTAGCGGGACCCCAAGAGACCCAGTACTTC
>.|TRBD1|TRBV7-3|TRBJ2-2
CASSLTGDTGELFF
TGTGCCAGCAGCCTGACAGGGGACACCGGGGAGCTGTTTTTT
>once|.|TRBV5-4|TRBJ2-3
CASSSPTESTDTQYF
TGTGCCAGCAGCTCCCCGACAGAGAGCACAGATACGCAGTATTTT
>.|.|TRBV11-2|TRBJ2-1
CASSQKRGNNEQFF
TGTGCCAGCAGCCAAAAACGGGGTAACAATGAGCAGTTCTTC
>.|.|TRBV2|TRBJ1-1
CASRSDMNTEAFF
TGTGCCAGCAGGTCGGACATGAACACTGAAGCTTTCTTT
>.|TRBD1|TRBV28|TRBJ1-3
CASSFGDRGLAGNTIYF
TGTGCCAGCAGTTTCGGGGACAGGGGGTTGGCTGGAAACACCATATATTTT
>once|.|TRBV5-6|TRBJ1-3
CASSRKGVNAGNTIYF
TGTGCCAGCAGCCGGAAGGGGGTCAATGCAGGAAACACCATATATTTT
>.|.|TRBV2|TRBJ2-6
CASARGTGANVLTF
TGTGCCTCCGCCAGGGGTACTGGGGCCAACGTCCTGACTTTC
>.|.|TRBV11-2|TRBJ2-1
CASSLVGEGGNNEQFF
TGTGCCAGCAGCTTAGTTGGGGAAGGGGGAAACAATGAGCAGTTCTTC
>.|.|TRBV10-2|TRBJ2-2
CASHYQGRVLSTGELFF
TGCGCCAGCCATTATCAGGGGCGAGTACTAAGTACCGGGGAGCTGTTTTTT
>.|.|TRBV28|TRBJ2-2
CASRGSNTGELFF
TGTGCCAGCAGAGGGTCGAACACCGGGGAGCTGTTTTTT
>.|.|TRBV9|TRBJ2-1
CASSVAPGGSSYNEQFF
TGTGCCAGCAGCGTAGCCCCGGGTGGGAGCTCCTACAATGAGCAGTTCTTC
>.|.|TRBV7-2|TRBJ1-1
CASSLFVQNTEAFF
TGTGCCAGCAGCTTATTCGTACAGAACACTGAAGCTTTCTTT
>.|.|TRBV5-4|TRBJ2-2
CASSSQGTGELFF
TGTGCCAGCAGCTCGCAGGGAACCGGGGAGCTGTTTTTT
>.|.|TRBV9|TRBJ2-3
CASSVARNTDTQYF
TGTGCCAGCAGCGTAGCTCGAAACACAGATACGCAGTATTTT
>.|TRBD1|TRBV28|TRBJ1-2
CASSLIGQGRRYTF
TGTGCCAGCAGTCTAATAGGACAGGGGCGCCGCTACACCTTC
>once|.|TRBV7-9|TRBJ2-1
CASSLVRYNEQFF
TGTGCCAGCAGCTTAGTTAGATACAATGAGCAGTTCTTC
>.|TRBD1|TRBV2|TRBJ2-7
CASSDGTGVYEQYF
TGTGCCAGCAGTGATGGGACAGGGGTTTACGAGCAGTACTTC
>.|.|TRBV5-4|TRBJ1-1
CASSLDGHTEAFF
TGTGCCAGCAGTTTAGACGGACACACTGAAGCTTTCTTT
>.|.|TRBV5-4|TRBJ2-2
CASSSGGRTGELFF
TGTGCCAGCAGCTCCGGGGGTCGGACCGGGGAGCTGTTTTTT
>.|.|TRBV2|TRBJ1-1
CASSFFPGLNTEAFF
TGTGCCAGCAGCTTCTTTCCGGGTCTGAACACTGAAGCTTTCTTT
>.|TRBD2|TRBV5-4|TRBJ2-7
CASSLETREFYEQYF
TGTGCCAGCAGCTTGGAAACGCGGGAGTTCTACGAGCAGTACTTC
>.|.|TRBV27|TRBJ1-1
CASSLGLGTAGTEAFF
TGTGCCAGCAGTTTAGGGCTAGGGACTGCAGGCACTGAAGCTTTCTTT
>once|TRBD1|TRBV5-4|TRBJ2-7
CASRARTGGSDEQYF
TGTGCCAGCAGGGCCCGGACAGGGGGCTCCGACGAGCAGTACTTC
>.|.|TRBV7-2|TRBJ2-5
CASSLAALGTQYF
TGTGCCAGCAGCTTAGCAGCCCTCGGGACCCAGTACTTC
>.|.|TRBV7-2|TRBJ1-3
CASSLELSGNTIYF
TGTGCCAGCAGCTTAGAGCTCTCTGGAAACACCATATATTTT
>.|.|TRBV11-2|TRBJ2-7
CASSLEWDIYEQYF
TGTGCCAGCAGCTTAGAGTGGGATATCTACGAGCAGTACTTC